One sample yielded the 25 T cell receptor beta chains listed below, sequenced in a study of blood T cells in healthy people across ages. Through a sample-barcoded 5' primer and a J-beta primer mix, a second PCR was run for roughly 7 to 11 cycles. Via MiXCR, TCRdb re-called the 5' RACE reads, giving one row per CDR3 protein. The sample lists around 1,800,000 distinct CDR3 sequences, roughly two fifths seen once, with 23% in the top ten. The sample was blood. Receptors originate from a human donor in good health.

The gene calls are TRBV29-1 and TRBJ1-2; D perhaps matches TRBD1 (6 bases). The CDR3 has 13 residues. Germline V CDR1 and CDR2: SQVTM, ANQGSEA. Trimming pared 4 bases from V and 8 bases from J, leaving 17 bases between. CDR3 sequence reads: CSVALGGQVGYTF. CDR3 DNA: TGCAGCGTTGCCCTGGGGGGCCAGGTCGGCTACACCTTC.

V and J are TRBV12-3 or TRBV12-4 and TRBJ1-4, with D uncertain. The germline V and J ends were trimmed by 2 bases and 16 bases, with 14 bases remaining between them. The CDR3 contains 12 residues. The CDR3 DNA reads as TGTGCCAGCAGTTTAAGGTCGGGTATCGGGTTTTTT. This translates into CASSLRSGIGFF.

About this clonotype itself: The junction departs from the called germline gene at one end, perhaps through a read error. The rearrangement joins TRBV7-2 to TRBJ1-4, with TRBD1 matching 7 bases. Looked up from germline, CDR1 is SGHTA and CDR2 is FQGNSA. The CDR3 loop spans 13 amino acids. The CDR3 sequence is CAGSLTGREKLFF. CDR3 sequence (DNA): TGTGCCGGCAGCTTGACAGGGAGGGAAAAACTGTTTTTT.

The chain joins TRBV12-3 or TRBV12-4 to TRBJ1-2; D is perhaps TRBD1 (6 bases). The CDR3 is 14 residues long. Between the trimmed V and J ends, which lost 6 bases and 5 bases, there was a span of 16 bases. This CDR3 is CASRPLQGGYGYTF. CDR3 nucleotide sequence: TGTGCCAGCAGGCCCCTACAGGGAGGTTATGGCTACACCTTC.

This clonotype has only one observation. The genes are TRBV7-2 and TRBJ2-6; D could derive from TRBD1 or TRBD2 (5 bases each). Trimming cost V 7 bases and J 2 bases, with 9 bases left between them. This CDR3 is 14 amino acids long. Germline V gene lookup returns CDR1 SGHTA and CDR2 FQGNSA. CDR3 in DNA: TGTGCCAGCAAGAGGGGTGCTGGGGCCAACGTCCTGACTTTC. It encodes CASKRGAGANVLTF.

This clonotype was seen only a few times. CDR3: CASRDPTSGVGNEQFF. Written as DNA, the CDR3 is TGTGCCAGCAGAGACCCGACTAGCGGGGTTGGGAATGAGCAGTTCTTC. The genes are TRBV25-1 and TRBJ2-1; 11 positions agree with TRBD2. The CDR3 is made up of 16 amino acids. V lost 6 bases and J lost 7; bases outside the gene matches: 11. The germline gives CDR1 MGHDK, CDR2 SYGVNS.

V gene TRBV5-6 combines with J gene TRBJ2-4; a weak D match, TRBD1 (5 bases). Germline CDR1 is SGHDT and CDR2 is YYEEEE. The CDR3 is 12 amino acids. Trimming removed 0 bases at V and 13 bases at J, with 11 bases between. The chain's CDR3 is CASSLAAGKQYF. CDR3 bases: TGTGCCAGCAGCTTGGCGGCAGGGAAGCAGTACTTC.

The sample holds a few counts of this clonotype. The chain carries TRBV27 and TRBJ1-2; D might be TRBD1 (6 bases). CDR1 MNHEY and CDR2 SMNVEV come from the germline V gene (reference sequence). The CDR3 is 15 residues long. The V gene lost 1 base and the J gene lost 8 bases, with 17 bases spanning the gap. The CDR3 reads CASSLFGTPNEGYTF. The CDR3 DNA reads TGTGCCAGCAGTTTATTTGGGACACCCAATGAGGGCTACACCTTC.

The chain is built from TRBV2 and TRBJ1-2, with D maybe TRBD1 (5 bases). Germline CDR1 and CDR2: SNHLY and FYNNEI. The CDR3 runs 13 residues. Between the trimmed V and J ends, which lost 6 bases and 6 bases, there was a span of 14 bases. CDR3 coding DNA: TGTGCCAGCAGCCCGAAGCGGGGCGATGGCTACACCTTC. Its protein is CASSPKRGDGYTF. The full variable domain, completed using reference TRBV2 and TRBJ1-2, is EPEVTQTPSHQVTQMGQEVILRCVPISNHLYFYWYRQILGQKVEFLVSFYNNEISEKSEIFDDQFSVERPDGSNFTLKIRSTKLEDSAMYFCASSPKRGDGYTFGSGTRLTVV.

This chain uses TRBV7-2 with TRBJ1-2; maybe TRBD1 (5 bases). CDR1 SGHTA and CDR2 FQGNSA come from the germline V gene. Trimming stripped 4 bases from V and 2 bases from J, with 14 bases between. The CDR3 is 15 amino acids. The CDR3: CASSSGRQRNYGYTF. For the CDR3, the DNA is TGTGCCAGCAGCTCCGGTAGACAGCGCAACTATGGCTACACCTTC.

The chain is built from TRBV7-2 and TRBJ1-6; tentative D call: TRBD1 (5 bases). V was clipped by 2 bases and J by 10 bases, with 21 bases between them. Germline V gives CDR1 SGHTA, CDR2 FQGNSA. The CDR3 totals 17 residues. DNA of the CDR3: TGTGCCAGCAGCTTAATTAGGGGCCGCCACATAAAGTCACCCCTCCACTTT. Protein sequence: CASSLIRGRHIKSPLHF. The variable domain in full, with the rest retrieved from reference TRBV7-2 and TRBJ1-6, is GAGVSQSPSNKVTEKGKDVELRCDPISGHTALYWYRQSLGQGLEFLIYFQGNSAPDKSGLPSDRFSAERTGGSVSTLTIQRTQQEDSAVYLCASSLIRGRHIKSPLHFGNGTRLTVT.

The chain is built from TRBV7-9 and TRBJ1-4; D gene uncertain. The V gene's germline CDR1 is SEHNR and CDR2 FQNEAQ (reference sequence). CDR3 length: 15 amino acids. V lost 3 bases, J lost 4 bases, and 12 bases lay in between. CDR3 sequence (DNA): TGTGCCAGCAGCTTGTCGAGTCGGATTAATGAAAAACTGTTTTTT. Its translation: CASSLSSRINEKLFF.

This clonotype has only a few counts. This chain links TRBV12-3 or TRBV12-4 with TRBJ2-3; D unresolved. V was cut by 11 bases and J by 7 bases, with 16 bases left in between. CDR3 size: 12 residues. DNA for the CDR3: TGTGCCTGCACCATTGCCCCCCATACGCAGTATTTT. It specifies CACTIAPHTQYF.

This clonotype came up a few times. The V gene is TRBV9, the J gene TRBJ2-5; no clear D gene. Per the germline V gene, CDR1 is SGDLS and CDR2 is YYNGEE. This CDR3 spans 14 amino acids. V lost 3 bases and J 2 bases, leaving 11 bases between the germline ends. The CDR3 is CASSGGVIQETQYF. As DNA, the CDR3 is TGTGCCAGCAGCGGAGGCGTAATACAAGAGACCCAGTACTTC. The variable domain in full, completed from reference TRBV9 and TRBJ2-5, reads DSGVTQTPKHLITATGQRVTLRCSPRSGDLSVYWYQQSLDQGLQFLIQYYNGEERAKGNILERFSAQQFPDLHSELNLSSLELGDSALYFCASSGGVIQETQYFGPGTRLLVL.

The V and J genes are TRBV19 and TRBJ2-1, with unresolved D. Germline V gene sequence: CDR1 LNHDA, CDR2 SQIVND (reference sequence). Trimming stripped 5 bases from V and 5 bases from J, with 13 bases between. The CDR3 length is 14 residues. The DNA for the CDR3 is TGTGCCAGTAGTCAATCTCGAAATCACAATGAGCAGTTCTTC. Translation gives CASSQSRNHNEQFF.

The rearrangement uses TRBV29-1 and TRBJ2-7; a weak D match, TRBD1 (6 bases). Trimming pared 4 bases from V and 4 bases from J, leaving 20 bases between. Germline CDR1 reads SQVTM; CDR2 reads ANQGSEA. The CDR3 is made up of 15 amino acids. CDR3 bases: TGCAGCGTTGTGAAACTGACAGGAGGAGTATACGAGCAGTACTTC. This codes for CSVVKLTGGVYEQYF.

The rearrangement uses TRBV7-2 and TRBJ2-2; D not resolved. Germline V lookup: CDR1 SGHTA, CDR2 FQGNSA. This CDR3 has 14 residues. V lost 8 bases, J lost 0 bases, and 10 bases lay in between. The CDR3 bases are TGTGCCAGCGACTTGACTCCGAACACCGGGGAGCTGTTTTTT. Translation: CASDLTPNTGELFF.

The rearrangement links TRBV15 to TRBJ2-3; tentatively, D is TRBD1 (6 bases). Germline CDR1 is LNHNV and CDR2 is YYDKDF (reference sequence). Trimming took 6 bases from V and 2 from J, leaving 15 bases between them. The CDR3 runs to 15 residues. CDR3 region: CATRAIGGSTDTQYF. The CDR3 coding sequence is TGTGCCACCAGGGCGATAGGGGGATCCACAGATACGCAGTATTTT. The full variable domain, its missing parts supplied by reference TRBV15 and TRBJ2-3, is DAMVIQNPRYQVTQFGKPVTLSCSQTLNHNVMYWYQQKSSQAPKLLFHYYDKDFNNEADTPDNFQSRRPNTSFCFLDIRSPGLGDTAMYLCATRAIGGSTDTQYFGPGTRLTVL.

This clonotype was detected only a few times. V and J are TRBV20-1 and TRBJ2-1; D ambiguous. Germline loops: CDR1 DFQATT, CDR2 SNEGSKA (reference sequence). The CDR3 is 12 amino acids. V was clipped by 6 bases and J by 3 bases, with 9 bases between them. This CDR3 reads CSASDNYNEQFF. For the CDR3, the DNA is TGCAGTGCGTCGGATAACTACAATGAGCAGTTCTTC.

The chain uses TRBV7-9 and TRBJ1-2; no definite D call. Germline V gene data show CDR1 as SEHNR and CDR2 as FQNEAQ (reference sequence). Trimming took 2 bases from V and 6 from J, leaving 13 bases between them. CDR3 length: 14 residues. The CDR3 loop is CASSLFGGVNGYTF. DNA of the CDR3: TGTGCCAGCAGCTTATTCGGCGGGGTTAATGGCTACACCTTC.

This clonotype has just a few counts. The rearrangement uses TRBV28 and TRBJ1-1, with a tentative D call TRBD1 (5 bases). V dropped 5 bases and J dropped 4 bases, with 17 bases sitting between them. This CDR3 has 15 residues. CDR1 is MDHEN and CDR2 is SYDVKM in the germline V gene. The CDR3 DNA is TGTGCCAGCAGTGATCCGGGACCTAGTGTCACTGAAGCTTTCTTT. It translates to CASSDPGPSVTEAFF.

J is TRBJ2-4 and V is TRBV7-6; possibly TRBD1 or TRBD2 for D (5 bases each). Germline loops: CDR1 SGHVS, CDR2 FNYEAQ. The CDR3 totals 14 residues. The ends were cut back, 5 bases at V and 8 bases at J, with 16 bases in the middle. CDR3 nucleotide sequence: TGTGCCAGCAGCCCGACCGGGGTAGGGGACATTCAGTACTTC. Residues: CASSPTGVGDIQYF.

The chain has TRBV29-1 and TRBJ2-1; 8 nucleotides line up with TRBD2. J was trimmed by 0 bases and V by 3 bases; bases with no gene match: 7. This CDR3 has 16 residues. Looked up from germline, CDR1 is SQVTM and CDR2 is ANQGSEA. This CDR3 is CSVDATSASSYNEQFF. DNA for the CDR3: TGCAGCGTTGACGCGACTAGCGCCAGCTCCTACAATGAGCAGTTCTTC.

The V call is TRBV6-1, the J call TRBJ2-4, with D possibly being TRBD2 (6 bases). The CDR3 loop spans 16 amino acids. V dropped 0 bases and J dropped 5 bases, with 14 bases sitting between them. Germline V CDR1 and CDR2: MNHNS, SASEGT. Here the CDR3 DNA reads TGTGCCAGCAGTGAAGCCAATGGGGGGAGTGAAAACATTCAGTACTTC. Amino acids: CASSEANGGSENIQYF.

This clonotype was seen only a few times. The chain couples TRBV11-3 to TRBJ1-1, with D perhaps TRBD1 (5 bases). The V and J ends lost 0 bases and 11 bases respectively, with 16 bases between them. The CDR3 is made up of 14 amino acids. Germline CDR1 and CDR2: SGHNT and YENEEA. CDR3 residues: CASSLDTESGTAFF. The CDR3, as DNA: TGTGCCAGCAGCTTAGATACGGAATCCGGGACGGCTTTCTTT.